Only one count was recorded for the clone carrying this TCR beta chain. Its antigen is unknown. This table comes from immunoSEQ multiplex PCR, and its TCRdb copy is limited to in-frame clones, with some not included. The repertoire has around 310,000 clones, 80% of them found once; the top ten carry about 6.3%. This entry comes from a study of cytotoxic CD8 clonotypes in ibrutinib-treated CLL. General study results and limits: Circulating CD8+ T-cell counts were tracked by baseline clonality, which exceeded that of age-matched healthy donors. The times at which samples were taken varied between sustained-remission and progressing patients. Public clonotypes were rare and shrank or held steady on treatment.

The germline V gene has CDR1 SGHTA and CDR2 FQGTGA. The CDR3 is made up of 11 amino acids. V lost 5 bases to trimming and J lost 15 bases; unmatched junction nucleotides: 6. V usage is TRBV7-3 and J usage is TRBJ2-1; 8 nucleotides match TRBD2. The receptor was derived from a human donor with chronic lymphocytic leukemia. The input for sequencing was PBMCs, taken before ibrutinib treatment. The CDR3 here is CASSRGGPPFF. For the CDR3, the DNA is TGTGCCAGCAGCCGCGGGGGGCCTCCGTTCTTC. Variable domain in full (rest from reference TRBV7-3 and TRBJ2-1): GAGVSQTPSNKVTEKGKYVELRCDPISGHTALYWYRQSLGQGPEFLIYFQGTGAADDSGLPNDRFFAVRPEGSVSTLKIQRTERGDSAVYLCASSRGGPPFFGPGTRLTVL.